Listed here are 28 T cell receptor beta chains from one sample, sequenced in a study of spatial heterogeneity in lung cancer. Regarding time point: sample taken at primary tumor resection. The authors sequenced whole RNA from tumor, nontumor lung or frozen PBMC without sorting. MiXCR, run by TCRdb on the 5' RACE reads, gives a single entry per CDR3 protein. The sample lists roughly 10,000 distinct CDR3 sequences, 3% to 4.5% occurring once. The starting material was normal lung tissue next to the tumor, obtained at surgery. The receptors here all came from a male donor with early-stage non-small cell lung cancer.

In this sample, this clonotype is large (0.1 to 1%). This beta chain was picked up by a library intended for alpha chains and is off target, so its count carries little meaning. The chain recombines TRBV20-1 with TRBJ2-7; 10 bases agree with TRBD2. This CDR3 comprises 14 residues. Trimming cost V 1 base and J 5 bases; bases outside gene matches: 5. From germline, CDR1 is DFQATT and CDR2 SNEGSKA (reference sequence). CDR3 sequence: CSARGLAGVNEQYF. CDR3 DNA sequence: TGCAGTGCTAGAGGTCTAGCGGGAGTAAACGAGCAGTACTTC.

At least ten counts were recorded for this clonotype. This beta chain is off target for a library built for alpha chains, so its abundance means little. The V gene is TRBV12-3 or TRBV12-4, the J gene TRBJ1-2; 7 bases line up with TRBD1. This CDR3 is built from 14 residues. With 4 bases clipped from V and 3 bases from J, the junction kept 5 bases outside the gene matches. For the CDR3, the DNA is TGTGCCAGCAGTTCGGACAGGCAACACTATGGCTACACCTTC. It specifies CASSSDRQHYGYTF.

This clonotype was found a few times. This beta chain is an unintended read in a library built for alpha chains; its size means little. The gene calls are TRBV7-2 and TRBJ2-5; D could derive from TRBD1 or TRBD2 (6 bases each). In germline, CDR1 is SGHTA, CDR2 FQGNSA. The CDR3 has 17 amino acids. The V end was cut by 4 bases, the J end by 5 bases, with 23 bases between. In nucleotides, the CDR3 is TGTGCCAGCAGCTCCAGCCTTTTACAGGGACGGGGGGAGACCCAGTACTTC. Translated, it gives CASSSSLLQGRGETQYF.

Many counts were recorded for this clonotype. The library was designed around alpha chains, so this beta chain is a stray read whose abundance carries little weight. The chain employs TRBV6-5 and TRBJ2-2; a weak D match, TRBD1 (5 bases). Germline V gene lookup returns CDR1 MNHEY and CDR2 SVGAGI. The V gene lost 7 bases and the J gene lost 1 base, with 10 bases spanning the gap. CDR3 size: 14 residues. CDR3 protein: CASKGQGNTGELFF. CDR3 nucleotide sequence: TGTGCCAGCAAGGGCCAGGGGAACACCGGGGAGCTGTTTTTT.

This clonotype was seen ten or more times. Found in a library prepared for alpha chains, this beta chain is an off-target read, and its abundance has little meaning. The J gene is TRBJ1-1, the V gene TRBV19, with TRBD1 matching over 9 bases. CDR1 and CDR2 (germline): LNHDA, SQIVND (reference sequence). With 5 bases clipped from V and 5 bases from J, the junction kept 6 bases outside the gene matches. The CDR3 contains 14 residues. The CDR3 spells CASSFETGGTEAFF. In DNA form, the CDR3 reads TGTGCCAGTAGTTTCGAGACAGGGGGGACTGAAGCTTTCTTT.

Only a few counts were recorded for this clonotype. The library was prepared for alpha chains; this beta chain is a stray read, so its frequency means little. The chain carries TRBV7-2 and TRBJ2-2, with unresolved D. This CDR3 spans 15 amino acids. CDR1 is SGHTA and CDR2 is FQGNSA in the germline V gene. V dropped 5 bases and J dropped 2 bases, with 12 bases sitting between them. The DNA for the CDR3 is TGTGCCAGCAGCCGCGGTGGGATCAACACCGGGGAGCTGTTTTTT. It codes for CASSRGGINTGELFF.

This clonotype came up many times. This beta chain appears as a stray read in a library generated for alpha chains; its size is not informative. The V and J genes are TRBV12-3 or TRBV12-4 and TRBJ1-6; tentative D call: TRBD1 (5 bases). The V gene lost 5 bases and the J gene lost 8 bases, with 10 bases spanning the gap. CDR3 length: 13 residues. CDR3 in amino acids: CASSRKTDSPLHF. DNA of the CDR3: TGTGCCAGCAGTCGGAAGACAGATTCACCCCTCCACTTT.

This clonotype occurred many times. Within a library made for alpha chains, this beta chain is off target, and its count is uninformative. The CDR3: CASSPDRAQQPQHF. The CDR3 DNA reads TGTGCCAGCAGCCCCGACAGGGCACAGCAGCCCCAGCATTTT. The rearrangement uses TRBV7-2 and TRBJ1-5; 7 positions match TRBD1. Trimming at V came to 5 bases and at J to 7 bases, leaving 8 bases not matched to a gene. Germline V lookup: CDR1 SGHTA, CDR2 FQGNSA. There are 14 residues in the CDR3.

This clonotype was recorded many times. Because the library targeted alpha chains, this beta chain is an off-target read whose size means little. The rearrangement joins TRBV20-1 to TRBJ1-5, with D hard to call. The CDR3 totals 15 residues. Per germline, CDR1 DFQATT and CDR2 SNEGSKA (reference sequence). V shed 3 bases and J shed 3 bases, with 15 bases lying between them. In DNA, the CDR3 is TGCAGTGCTAGGATCCTAGACATGGACAATCAGCCCCAGCATTTT. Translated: CSARILDMDNQPQHF.

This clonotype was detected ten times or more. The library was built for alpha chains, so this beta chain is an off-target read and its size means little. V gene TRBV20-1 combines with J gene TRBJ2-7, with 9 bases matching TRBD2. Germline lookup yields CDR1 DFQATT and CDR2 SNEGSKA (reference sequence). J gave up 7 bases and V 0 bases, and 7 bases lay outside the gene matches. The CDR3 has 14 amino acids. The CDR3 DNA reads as TGCAGTGCTAGAGATTCGCCTAGCGGGACGGAGCAGTACTTC. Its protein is CSARDSPSGTEQYF.

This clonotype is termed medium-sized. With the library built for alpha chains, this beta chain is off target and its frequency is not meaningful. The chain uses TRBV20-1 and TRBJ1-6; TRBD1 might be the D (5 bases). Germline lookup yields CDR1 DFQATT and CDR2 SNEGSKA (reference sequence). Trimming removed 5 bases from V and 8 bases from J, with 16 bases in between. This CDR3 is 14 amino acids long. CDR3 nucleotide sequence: TGCAGTGCTTACGACAGAACCGGTGATTCACCCCTCCACTTT. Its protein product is CSAYDRTGDSPLHF.

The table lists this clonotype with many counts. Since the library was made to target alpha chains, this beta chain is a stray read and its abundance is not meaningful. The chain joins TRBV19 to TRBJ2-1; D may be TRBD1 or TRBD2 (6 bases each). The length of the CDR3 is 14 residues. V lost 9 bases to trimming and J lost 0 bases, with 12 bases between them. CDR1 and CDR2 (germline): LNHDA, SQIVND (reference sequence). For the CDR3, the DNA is TGTGCCAGCGGGGGCTCAAGCTCCTACAATGAGCAGTTCTTC. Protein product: CASGGSSSYNEQFF.

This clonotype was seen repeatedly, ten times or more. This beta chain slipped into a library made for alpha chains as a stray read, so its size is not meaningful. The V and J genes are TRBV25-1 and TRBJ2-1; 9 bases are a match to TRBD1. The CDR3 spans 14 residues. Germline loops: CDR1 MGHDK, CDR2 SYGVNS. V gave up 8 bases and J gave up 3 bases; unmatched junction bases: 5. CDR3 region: CASFGTGYYNEQFF. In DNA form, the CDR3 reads TGTGCCAGCTTCGGGACAGGGTACTACAATGAGCAGTTCTTC.

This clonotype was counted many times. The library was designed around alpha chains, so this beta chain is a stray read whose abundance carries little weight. Here the CDR3 DNA reads TGTGCCAGCAGACTTGTAGCCAAAAACATTCAGTACTTC. This codes for CASRLVAKNIQYF. V usage is TRBV5-6 and J usage is TRBJ2-4; D unresolved. In germline, CDR1 is SGHDT, CDR2 YYEEEE. CDR3 length: 13 amino acids. Trimming removed 5 bases from V and 0 bases from J, with 6 bases in between.

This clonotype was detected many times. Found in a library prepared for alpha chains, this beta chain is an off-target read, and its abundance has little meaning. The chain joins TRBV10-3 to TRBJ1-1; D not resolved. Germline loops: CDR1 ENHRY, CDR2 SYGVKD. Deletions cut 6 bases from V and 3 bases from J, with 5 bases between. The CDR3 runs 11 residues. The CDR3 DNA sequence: TGTGCCATCAGCCGGGACACTGAAGCTTTCTTT. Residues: CAISRDTEAFF.

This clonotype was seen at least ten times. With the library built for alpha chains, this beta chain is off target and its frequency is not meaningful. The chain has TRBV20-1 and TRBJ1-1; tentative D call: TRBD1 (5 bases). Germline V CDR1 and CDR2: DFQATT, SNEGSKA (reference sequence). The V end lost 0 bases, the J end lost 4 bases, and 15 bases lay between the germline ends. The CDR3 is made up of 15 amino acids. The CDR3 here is CSARDLTRGRTEAFF. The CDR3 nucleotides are TGCAGTGCTAGAGACCTGACGAGGGGACGCACTGAAGCTTTCTTT.

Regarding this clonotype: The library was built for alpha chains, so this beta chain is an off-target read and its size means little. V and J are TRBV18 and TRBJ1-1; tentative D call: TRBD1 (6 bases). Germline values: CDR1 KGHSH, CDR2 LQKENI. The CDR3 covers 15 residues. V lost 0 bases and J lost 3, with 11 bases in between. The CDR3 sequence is CASSPPGHGYTEAFF. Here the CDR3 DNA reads TGTGCCAGCTCACCACCGGGACATGGTTACACTGAAGCTTTCTTT. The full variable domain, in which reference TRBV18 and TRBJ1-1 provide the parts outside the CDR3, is NAGVMQNPRHLVRRRGQEARLRCSPMKGHSHVYWYRQLPEEGLKFMVYLQKENIIDESGMPKERFSAEFPKEGPSILRIQQVVRGDSAAYFCASSPPGHGYTEAFFGQGTRLTVV.

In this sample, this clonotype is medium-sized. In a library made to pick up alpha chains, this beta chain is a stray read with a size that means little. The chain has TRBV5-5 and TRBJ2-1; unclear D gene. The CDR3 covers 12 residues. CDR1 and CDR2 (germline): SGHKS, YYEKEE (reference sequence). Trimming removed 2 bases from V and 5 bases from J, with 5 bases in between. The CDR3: CASSLTDNEQFF. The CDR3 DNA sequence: TGTGCCAGCAGCTTAACGGACAATGAGCAGTTCTTC.

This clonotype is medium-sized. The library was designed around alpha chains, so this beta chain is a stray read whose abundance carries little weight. The CDR3 is CASSFRSGFYEQYF. The DNA for the CDR3 is TGTGCCAGCAGTTTCAGAAGCGGATTCTACGAGCAGTACTTC. The V gene is TRBV28, the J gene TRBJ2-7; D is possibly TRBD2 (5 bases). The V gene's germline CDR1 is MDHEN and CDR2 SYDVKM. The germline V and J ends were trimmed by 3 bases and 3 bases, with 12 bases remaining between them. This CDR3 is 14 amino acids long.

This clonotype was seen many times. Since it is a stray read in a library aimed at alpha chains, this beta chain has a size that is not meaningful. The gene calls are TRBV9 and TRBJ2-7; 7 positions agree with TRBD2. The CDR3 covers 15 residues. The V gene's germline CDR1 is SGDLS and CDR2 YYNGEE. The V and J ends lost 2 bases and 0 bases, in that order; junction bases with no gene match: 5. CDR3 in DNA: TGTGCCAGCAGCGTTCAAGCGGGGTCCTCCTACGAGCAGTACTTC. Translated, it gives CASSVQAGSSYEQYF.

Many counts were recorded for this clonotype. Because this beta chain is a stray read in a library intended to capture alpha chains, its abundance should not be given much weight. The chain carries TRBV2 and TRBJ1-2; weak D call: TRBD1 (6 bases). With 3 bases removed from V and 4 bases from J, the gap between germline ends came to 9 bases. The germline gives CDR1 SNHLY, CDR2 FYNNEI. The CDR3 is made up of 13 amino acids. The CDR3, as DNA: TGTGCCAGCAGTGATTGGGGGCCCTATGGCTACACCTTC. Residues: CASSDWGPYGYTF.

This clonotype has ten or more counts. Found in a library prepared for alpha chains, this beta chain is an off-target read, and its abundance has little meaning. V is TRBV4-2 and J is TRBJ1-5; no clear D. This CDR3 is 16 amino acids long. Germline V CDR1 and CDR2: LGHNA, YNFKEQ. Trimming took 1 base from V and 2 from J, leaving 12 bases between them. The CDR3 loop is CASSQGTGSGNQPQHF. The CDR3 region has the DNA TGTGCCAGCAGCCAAGGTACCGGCAGCGGCAATCAGCCCCAGCATTTT.

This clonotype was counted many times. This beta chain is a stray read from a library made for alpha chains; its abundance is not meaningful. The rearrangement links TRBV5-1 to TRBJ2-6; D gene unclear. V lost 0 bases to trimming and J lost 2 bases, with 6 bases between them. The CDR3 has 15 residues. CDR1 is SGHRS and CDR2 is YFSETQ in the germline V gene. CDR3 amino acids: CASSLDQPGANVLTF. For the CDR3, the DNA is TGCGCCAGCAGCTTGGACCAGCCTGGGGCCAACGTCCTGACTTTC.

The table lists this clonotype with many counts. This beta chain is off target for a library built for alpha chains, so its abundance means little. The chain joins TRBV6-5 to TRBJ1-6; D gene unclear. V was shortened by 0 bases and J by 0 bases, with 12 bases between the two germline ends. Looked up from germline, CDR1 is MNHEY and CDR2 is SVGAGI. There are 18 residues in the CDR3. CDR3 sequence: CASSYSRTPGSYNSPLHF. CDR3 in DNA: TGTGCCAGCAGTTACTCGAGGACTCCTGGCTCCTATAATTCACCCCTCCACTTT.

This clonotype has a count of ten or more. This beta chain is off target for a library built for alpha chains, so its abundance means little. The CDR3 sequence: CAISETGMNTEAFF. The CDR3 DNA follows: TGTGCCATCAGTGAGACAGGAATGAACACTGAAGCTTTCTTT. This chain uses TRBV10-3 with TRBJ1-1; a weak D match, TRBD1 (5 bases). V dropped 2 bases and J dropped 0 bases, with 7 bases sitting between them. CDR1 and CDR2 from the germline V gene are ENHRY and SYGVKD. The CDR3 is 14 residues long.

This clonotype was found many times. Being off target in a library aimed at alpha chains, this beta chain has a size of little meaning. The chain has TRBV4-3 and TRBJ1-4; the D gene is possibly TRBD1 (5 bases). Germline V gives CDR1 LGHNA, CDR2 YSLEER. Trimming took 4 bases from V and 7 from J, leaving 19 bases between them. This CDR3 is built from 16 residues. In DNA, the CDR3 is TGCGCCAGCAGCCTACTACCTGGCCAGGGATCTGAAAAACTGTTTTTT. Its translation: CASSLLPGQGSEKLFF.

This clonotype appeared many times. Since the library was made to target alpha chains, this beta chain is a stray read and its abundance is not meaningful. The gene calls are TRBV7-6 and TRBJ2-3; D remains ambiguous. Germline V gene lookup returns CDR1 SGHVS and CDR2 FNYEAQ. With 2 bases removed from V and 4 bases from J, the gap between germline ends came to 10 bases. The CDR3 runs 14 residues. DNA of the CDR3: TGTGCCAGCAGCTTAAATAGGGCCCCAGATACGCAGTATTTT. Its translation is CASSLNRAPDTQYF.

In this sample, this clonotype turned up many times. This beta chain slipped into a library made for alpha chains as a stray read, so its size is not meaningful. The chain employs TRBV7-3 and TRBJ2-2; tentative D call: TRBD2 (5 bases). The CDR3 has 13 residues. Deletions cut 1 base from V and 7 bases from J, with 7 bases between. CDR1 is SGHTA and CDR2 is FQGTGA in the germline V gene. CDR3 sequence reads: CASSLIGGGELFF. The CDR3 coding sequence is TGTGCCAGCAGCTTAATTGGAGGCGGGGAGCTGTTTTTT.